This entry concerns a single TCR beta chain. The antigen remains undetermined. The data belong to a study of cytomegalovirus exposure and HLA in healthy donors. Overall study findings and caveats: Follow-up analysis later connected one missense variant in DCLRE1C with trimming of TCR beta V- and J-genes. Later examination showed HLA-associated TCR beta chains had greater clonal expansion than equally common others. A previous analysis found most TCR beta V segments productive roughly 87% or roughly 30% of the time. Later analysis identified several of the most significant clusters that appeared linked to common viral pathogens.

Researchers ran the PCR with 60 Vbeta and 13 Jbeta primers. The table came from immunoSEQ multiplex PCR; TCRdb's copy has only in-frame clones and leaves some out. The table lists 200,000 or so clones, over 60% of them singletons. Germline lookup yields CDR1 SGHRS and CDR2 YFSETQ. J was trimmed by 6 bases and V by 3 bases; bases with no gene match: 8. The CDR3 covers 15 residues. The J gene is TRBJ2-3, the V gene TRBV5-1; 9 bases fit TRBD1. Sequencing was done on a sample of PBMCs. This sequence originates from a middle-aged man in good health and CMV-seronegative. The CDR3 DNA is TGCGCCAGCAGCTATGGGACAGGGAATGGGGATACGCAGTATTTT. Its protein product is CASSYGTGNGDTQYF.